This T cell receptor (beta chain) comes out of a study of blood T cell repertoires in COVID-19. Across the study: The United States, Italy and Spain were the sources of the acute and convalescent COVID-19 samples. Sample material is recorded as cDNA or gDNA derived from T cells, B-cell-depleted T cells, or PBMCs.

In the original workflow: It was from reference gene primer amplification that nucleated cell counts were estimated. The data were produced by immunoSEQ multiplex PCR, yet TCRdb's version contains in-frame clones alone and is incomplete. From that table come the V and J calls and clone size; the DNA was used to work out D and trimming. The data contain 100,000 to 120,000 clones, 65% to 90% of them singletons. The sequence was collected from an elderly man with acute or convalescent COVID-19. Sequenced sample: peripheral blood.

The CDR3 sequence is CASSMSGGSYNEQFF. CDR3 nucleotides: TGTGCCAGTAGTATGTCAGGGGGCAGCTACAATGAGCAGTTCTTC. The gene calls are TRBV19 and TRBJ2-1; 8 bases agree with TRBD1. Per germline, CDR1 LNHDA and CDR2 SQIVND (reference sequence). The V and J ends lost 3 bases and 3 bases, in that order; junction bases with no gene match: 4. This CDR3 is built from 15 residues.